Listed below are T cell receptor beta chains from one sample, sequenced in a study of cytomegalovirus exposure and HLA in healthy donors. Produced via immunoSEQ multiplex PCR; TCRdb's table is partial and in-frame only. The sample consists of 110,000 or so clones, 70% to 85% of them appearing once. Sample: PBMCs. Source of these receptors: a woman in her thirties or forties in good health and CMV-seropositive. Both conserved end residues are part of each CDR3. The order of the fields is clone size, V gene, D gene, J gene, CDR3 DNA, CDR3 protein. A D gene is named only where the DNA matches it firmly. The size field is filled for only some rows; it gives once, few, many or a size class.

abundance: -
v_gene: TRBV5-1
d_gene: -
j_gene: TRBJ2-3
CDR3nt: TGCGCCAGCAGCTTGGACAGTCCAACCACAGATACGCAGTATTTT
CDR3aa: CASSLDSPTTDTQYF

abundance: -
v_gene: TRBV6-1
d_gene: -
j_gene: TRBJ1-1
CDR3nt: TGTGCCAGCAGTGACAGGGTCGAACCTTTCTTT
CDR3aa: CASSDRVEPFF

abundance: few
v_gene: TRBV19
d_gene: -
j_gene: TRBJ1-1
CDR3nt: TGTGCCAGTAGGACGGGGGGCCCGACTGAAGCTTTCTTT
CDR3aa: CASRTGGPTEAFF

abundance: -
v_gene: TRBV9
d_gene: -
j_gene: TRBJ2-2
CDR3nt: TGTGCCAGCAGCGTAGGGGAGCCCGGGGAGCTGTTTTTT
CDR3aa: CASSVGEPGELFF

abundance: -
v_gene: TRBV5-1
d_gene: TRBD1
j_gene: TRBJ1-6
CDR3nt: TGCGCCAGCAGCTTGACCGGACAGGGGAGCTCCTATAATTCACCCCTCCACTTT
CDR3aa: CASSLTGQGSSYNSPLHF

abundance: -
v_gene: TRBV10-3
d_gene: -
j_gene: TRBJ1-1
CDR3nt: TGTGCCATCAGTGAAAGGGGAAGGGACACTGAAGCTTTCTTT
CDR3aa: CAISERGRDTEAFF

abundance: -
v_gene: TRBV9
d_gene: TRBD2
j_gene: TRBJ2-1
CDR3nt: TGTGCCAGCAGCGTAGGGTCTAGCGGTTACAATGAGCAGTTCTTC
CDR3aa: CASSVGSSGYNEQFF

abundance: -
v_gene: TRBV11-2
d_gene: TRBD2
j_gene: TRBJ2-5
CDR3nt: TGTGCCAGCAGCTCCTATAGAATCCTAGCGGGGGGACCTCAAGAGACCCAGTACTTC
CDR3aa: CASSSYRILAGGPQETQYF

abundance: -
v_gene: TRBV27
d_gene: TRBD1
j_gene: TRBJ1-1
CDR3nt: TGTGCCAGCAGTTACAGGGGGAACACTGAAGCTTTCTTT
CDR3aa: CASSYRGNTEAFF

abundance: -
v_gene: TRBV11-3
d_gene: TRBD2
j_gene: TRBJ2-3
CDR3nt: TGTGCCAGCAGCACAGAGGGCGGGAGGGCCGATGAAACAGATACGCAGTATTTT
CDR3aa: CASSTEGGRADETDTQYF

abundance: -
v_gene: TRBV7-3
d_gene: TRBD1
j_gene: TRBJ2-5
CDR3nt: TGTGCCAGCAGCTTAGCCGGACAGGGCGGGGAGACCCAGTACTTC
CDR3aa: CASSLAGQGGETQYF

abundance: few
v_gene: TRBV29-1
d_gene: TRBD2
j_gene: TRBJ2-1
CDR3nt: TGCAGCGTGACTAGCGGCGATGAGCAGTTCTTC
CDR3aa: CSVTSGDEQFF

abundance: -
v_gene: TRBV11-1
d_gene: -
j_gene: TRBJ1-4
CDR3nt: TGTGCCAGCAGCTTCCAAAGGGGATCTAATGAAAAACTGTTTTTT
CDR3aa: CASSFQRGSNEKLFF

abundance: few
v_gene: TRBV7-3
d_gene: TRBD1
j_gene: TRBJ1-2
CDR3nt: TGTGCCAGCAGCTTAACGCCGGGACAGGGATTAGGCTACACCTTC
CDR3aa: CASSLTPGQGLGYTF

abundance: few
v_gene: TRBV28
d_gene: -
j_gene: TRBJ2-6
CDR3nt: TGTGCCAGCACCGCCGGGGGGCCCACCGGGGCCAACGTCCTGACTTTC
CDR3aa: CASTAGGPTGANVLTF

abundance: few
v_gene: TRBV6-5
d_gene: -
j_gene: TRBJ2-3
CDR3nt: TGTGCCAGCAGTTACTCAGGCGGGACCACAGATACGCAGTATTTT
CDR3aa: CASSYSGGTTDTQYF

abundance: -
v_gene: TRBV19
d_gene: TRBD2
j_gene: TRBJ2-7
CDR3nt: TGTGCCAGTAGTTTCGGGACTAGCGGATCCTACGAGCAGTACTTC
CDR3aa: CASSFGTSGSYEQYF

abundance: -
v_gene: TRBV27
d_gene: TRBD2
j_gene: TRBJ2-1
CDR3nt: TGTGCCAGCAGTTCAACGACTAGCGCCTGGAATGAGCAGTTCTTC
CDR3aa: CASSSTTSAWNEQFF

abundance: -
v_gene: TRBV7-8
d_gene: TRBD1
j_gene: TRBJ1-1
CDR3nt: TGTGCCAGCAGCTTAGCCGGACAGGCGGTCATGAACACTGAAGCTTTCTTT
CDR3aa: CASSLAGQAVMNTEAFF

abundance: -
v_gene: TRBV7-9
d_gene: -
j_gene: TRBJ1-4
CDR3nt: TGTGCCAGCAGCAGCAGGGCCGGAAATGAAAAACTGTTTTTT
CDR3aa: CASSSRAGNEKLFF